This TCR beta chain was recovered during a study of spatial heterogeneity in lung cancer. Study-level background: Mean representation of each unique TCR and UMI combination in the raw reads exceeded 9.5 occurrences.

As to time point: sample taken at primary tumor resection. Whole RNA from tumor, nontumor lung or frozen PBMC was sequenced unsorted. A unique molecular identifier was attached to every TCR cDNA molecule. One entry per CDR3 protein results from TCRdb running MiXCR on the 5' RACE reads. The sample records 80,000 to 95,000 distinct CDR3 sequences, 7% to 9% being singletons. J was trimmed by 4 bases and V by 4 bases; bases with no gene match: 6. CDR3 size: 13 residues. Germline V CDR1 and CDR2: SQVTM, ANQGSEA. This clonotype was seen a handful of times. This specimen consisted of PBMCs, obtained at surgery. V usage is TRBV29-1 and J usage is TRBJ2-7, with 8 bases aligning to TRBD2. The TCR comes from a male donor with early-stage non-small cell lung cancer. The CDR3 spells CSVGGGRRYEQYF. CDR3 coding DNA: TGCAGCGTTGGGGGCGGGAGGAGGTACGAGCAGTACTTC.